This T cell receptor (beta chain) stems from a study of T cell repertoires in cytomegalovirus infection. Overall study: Both CMV infection and a matching HLA type were indicated by public TCR beta signatures. Regarding the study as a whole: In two of eight donors, the top clonotype was HLA-C-restricted CMV-specific. Summed frequency of public TCR beta families distinguished CMV carriers with the relevant HLA.

Worth noting for this clonotype: The antigen remains unidentified.

V dropped 5 bases and J dropped 4 bases, with 13 bases sitting between them. Germline V lookup: CDR1 SGHVS, CDR2 FQNEAQ. The CDR3 is 14 amino acids. TCRdb re-called the reads through MiXCR, storing one row per CDR3 protein. The table shows under 200,000 distinct CDR3 sequences, with 17% occurring only once. The clonotype originates from a human donor in good health (CMV status not recorded). Some clones in this sample may be carry-over from other donors' samples. The sequenced sample consisted of CD8+ T cells from PBMCs. V gene TRBV7-8 combines with J gene TRBJ2-3, with D maybe TRBD1 (5 bases). The CDR3 DNA sequence: TGTGCCAGCAGCCAGACACAAGGGGCAGATACGCAGTATTTT. Translation: CASSQTQGADTQYF.